What follows are 10 T cell receptor beta chains derived from one specimen sequenced in a study of shared clonotypes between healthy human individuals. Using immunoSEQ multiplex PCR, the repertoire was profiled, and TCRdb retains in-frame clones only, with some absent. The repertoire holds millions of clones, with 85% to 95% as singletons. The sequenced material came from naive CD4+ T cells sorted from blood. Regarding subset: CD45RA+ positively selected. These receptors all come from a man aged 18 to 30 in good health.

The V call is TRBV7-2, the J call TRBJ2-3, with no clear D. This CDR3 region has 12 residues. The V gene lost 6 bases and the J gene lost 6 bases, with 10 bases spanning the gap. Germline V gene data show CDR1 as SGHTA and CDR2 as FQGNSA. Here the CDR3 DNA reads TGTGCCAGCAGGTTTATAGGGGATACGCAGTATTTT. Translated, it gives CASRFIGDTQYF.

The J gene is TRBJ1-1, the V gene TRBV7-3; 8 nucleotides line up with TRBD1. The CDR3 has 12 residues. The V and J ends lost 3 bases and 6 bases, in that order; junction bases with no gene match: 0. The germline V gene has CDR1 SGHTA and CDR2 FQGTGA. CDR3: CASSLTGAEAFF. The CDR3, as DNA: TGTGCCAGCAGCTTGACAGGGGCTGAAGCTTTCTTT.

This chain links TRBV5-6 with TRBJ1-3; no clear D. Germline CDR1 SGHDT, CDR2 YYEEEE. The CDR3 sequence is 14 residues long. The germline V and J ends were trimmed by 0 bases and 0 bases, with 4 bases remaining between them. The CDR3 nucleotides are TGTGCCAGCAGCTTGGTCAGCTCTGGAAACACCATATATTTT. This encodes CASSLVSSGNTIYF.

This chain connects TRBV25-1 to TRBJ2-3; either TRBD1 or TRBD2 may supply D (5 bases each). CDR3 length equals 13 residues. The V gene's germline CDR1 is MGHDK and CDR2 SYGVNS. V lost 1 base and J 6 bases, leaving 8 bases between the germline ends. The CDR3 region has the DNA TGTGCCAGCAGTGAATTCGGGGCGGATACGCAGTATTTT. Translated: CASSEFGADTQYF.

Only one count was recorded for this clone. V usage is TRBV2 and J usage is TRBJ2-3; D uncertain. The CDR3 contains 12 residues. Trimming stripped 2 bases from V and 5 bases from J, with 5 bases between. Germline V gives CDR1 SNHLY, CDR2 FYNNEI. CDR3 DNA: TGTGCCAGCAGTGAAAACGTAGATACGCAGTATTTT. Amino acids: CASSENVDTQYF.

The V call is TRBV6-5, the J call TRBJ2-3, with TRBD1 identical over 9 bases. CDR3 length: 16 amino acids. With 0 bases clipped from V and 3 bases from J, the junction kept 4 bases outside the gene matches. Germline CDR1 MNHEY, CDR2 SVGAGI. The chain's CDR3 is CASSYSWGQGTDTQYF. As DNA, the CDR3 is TGTGCCAGCAGTTACTCTTGGGGACAGGGTACAGATACGCAGTATTTT.

This clone was detected only once. J is TRBJ2-1 and V is TRBV9; 8 nucleotides align to TRBD1. Germline loops: CDR1 SGDLS, CDR2 YYNGEE. The CDR3 contains 15 residues. Unmatched junction bases numbered 4, after V lost 3 bases and J lost 2 bases. CDR3 in amino acids: CASSAQGATYNEQFF. The CDR3 region has the DNA TGTGCCAGCAGCGCGCAGGGGGCGACCTACAATGAGCAGTTCTTC.

The chain joins TRBV4-1 to TRBJ2-2, with 7 positions matching TRBD1. V was pared by 7 bases and J by 5 bases, with 10 bases of the junction left unmatched. CDR1 is MGHRA, CDR2 YSYEKL, per germline. The CDR3 contains 15 residues. The CDR3 spells CASNPGDRDTGELFF. The CDR3 nucleotides read TGCGCCAGCAACCCCGGTGACAGGGATACCGGGGAGCTGTTTTTT.

The gene calls are TRBV7-2 and TRBJ1-3; TRBD1 might be the D (6 bases). This CDR3 has 16 amino acids. Germline CDR1 and CDR2: SGHTA and FQGNSA. V shed 1 base and J shed 2 bases, with 12 bases lying between them. The CDR3 DNA sequence: TGTGCCAGCAGCTTAGGCAGGGCAGGGGCTGGAAACACCATATATTTT. This translates into CASSLGRAGAGNTIYF.

The rearrangement uses TRBV7-2 and TRBJ2-1, with 13 bases that match TRBD2. Germline V gene data show CDR1 as SGHTA and CDR2 as FQGNSA. Trimming removed 5 bases from V and 9 bases from J; junction bases left unmatched: 10. The CDR3 loop spans 16 amino acids. CDR3 nucleotides: TGTGCCAGCAGCCCTAGTGTACTAGCGGGAGGGATTGAGCAGTTCTTC. It yields the protein CASSPSVLAGGIEQFF.